This T cell receptor (beta chain) was captured by sequencing in a study of T-cell memory formation after mild COVID-19. Turning to the study itself: TCR clusters largely stayed donor specific.

CDR3 length equals 15 residues. V lost 6 bases, J lost 2 bases, and 15 bases lay in between. Per the germline V gene, CDR1 is SNHLY and CDR2 is FYNNEI. This clonotype was detected only a few times. What it binds is unknown. Study-level findings and limits: Unconfirmed was the SARS-CoV-2 specificity of second-wave clones that peaked on day 37. CD4+ contracting clones were found mainly in CM and EM, and CD8+ ones in EMRA.

It was 5'RACE with constant-segment primers that produced the TCR alpha and TCR beta cDNA libraries, which carried sample barcodes and UMIs. TCRdb re-derived calls from the 5' RACE reads in MiXCR, one entry per CDR3 protein. The sample lists about 430,000 distinct CDR3 sequences, less than 25% occurring once. The receptor was isolated from an adult woman who had mild COVID-19 (a few samples of this study predate the infection). Cell type and time point are not known. The sample consisted of PBMCs or a T cell subset sorted from them (not recorded which). The chain combines TRBV2 with TRBJ2-3; D might be TRBD2 (6 bases). The chain's CDR3 is CASSGGSPDTDTQYF. The CDR3 nucleotides are TGTGCCAGCAGCGGGGGTTCCCCAGACACAGATACGCAGTATTTT. Filled out from reference TRBV2 and TRBJ2-3, the complete variable domain reads EPEVTQTPSHQVTQMGQEVILRCVPISNHLYFYWYRQILGQKVEFLVSFYNNEISEKSEIFDDQFSVERPDGSNFTLKIRSTKLEDSAMYFCASSGGSPDTDTQYFGPGTRLTVL.